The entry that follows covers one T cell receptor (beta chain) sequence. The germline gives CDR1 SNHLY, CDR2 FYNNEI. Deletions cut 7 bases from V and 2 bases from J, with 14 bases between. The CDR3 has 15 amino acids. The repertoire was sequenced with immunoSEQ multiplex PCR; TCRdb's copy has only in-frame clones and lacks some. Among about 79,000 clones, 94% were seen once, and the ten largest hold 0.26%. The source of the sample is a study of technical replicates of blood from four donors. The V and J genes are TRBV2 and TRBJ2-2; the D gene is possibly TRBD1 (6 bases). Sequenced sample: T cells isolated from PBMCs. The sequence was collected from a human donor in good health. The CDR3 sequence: CASTDGTPNTGELFF. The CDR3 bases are TGTGCCAGCACGGATGGGACACCTAACACCGGGGAGCTGTTTTTT.